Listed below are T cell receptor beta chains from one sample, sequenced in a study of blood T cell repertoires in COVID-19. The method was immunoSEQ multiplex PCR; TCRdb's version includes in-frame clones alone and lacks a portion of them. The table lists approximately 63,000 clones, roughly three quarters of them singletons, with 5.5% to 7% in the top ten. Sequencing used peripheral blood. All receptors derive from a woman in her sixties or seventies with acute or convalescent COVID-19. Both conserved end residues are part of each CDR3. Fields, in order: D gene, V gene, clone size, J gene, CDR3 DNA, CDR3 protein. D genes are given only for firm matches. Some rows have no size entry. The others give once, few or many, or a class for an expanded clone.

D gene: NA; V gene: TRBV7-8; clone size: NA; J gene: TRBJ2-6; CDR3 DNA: TGTGCCAGCAGCTTAGTAGTTGGGGCCAACGTCCTGACTTTC; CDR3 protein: CASSLVVGANVLTF
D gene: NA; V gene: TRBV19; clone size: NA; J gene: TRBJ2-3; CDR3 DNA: TGTGCCAGTAGAAGGTCAGGTAGCACAGATACGCAGTATTTT; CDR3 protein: CASRRSGSTDTQYF
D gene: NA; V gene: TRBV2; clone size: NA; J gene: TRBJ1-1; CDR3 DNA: TGTGCCAGCACGAAGGGGGTGAACACTGAAGCTTTCTTT; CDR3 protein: CASTKGVNTEAFF
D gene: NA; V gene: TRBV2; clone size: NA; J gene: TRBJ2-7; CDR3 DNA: TGTGCCAGCAGTGAACAGGGTTTAGTCGAGCAGTACTTC; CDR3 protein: CASSEQGLVEQYF
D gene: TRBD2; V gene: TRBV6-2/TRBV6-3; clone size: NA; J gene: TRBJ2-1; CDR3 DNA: TGTGCCAGCAGCGACCTAGCGGGGGGTGAGCAGTTCTTC; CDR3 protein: CASSDLAGGEQFF
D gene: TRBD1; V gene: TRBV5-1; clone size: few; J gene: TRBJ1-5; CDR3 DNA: TGCGCCAGCAGCTGGACAGGGGGAGATCAGCCCCAGCATTTT; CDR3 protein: CASSWTGGDQPQHF
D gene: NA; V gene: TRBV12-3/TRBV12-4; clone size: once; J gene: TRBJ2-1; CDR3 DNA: TGTGCCAGCAGGGCATACAATGAGCAGTTCTTC; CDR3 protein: CASRAYNEQFF
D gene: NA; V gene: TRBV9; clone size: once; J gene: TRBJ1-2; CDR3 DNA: TGTGCCAGCAGCGCCACCGGGGGAGGCTACACCTTC; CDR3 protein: CASSATGGGYTF
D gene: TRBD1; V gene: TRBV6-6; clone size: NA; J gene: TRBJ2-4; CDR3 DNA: TGTGCCAGCAGTCCCGGGACAGGGTTATGGGCCAAAAACATTCAGTACTTC; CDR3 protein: CASSPGTGLWAKNIQYF
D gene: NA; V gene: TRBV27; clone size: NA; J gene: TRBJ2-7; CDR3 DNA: TGTGCCAGCAGTTTAAGGGTACAGGTCGAGCAGTACTTC; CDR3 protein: CASSLRVQVEQYF
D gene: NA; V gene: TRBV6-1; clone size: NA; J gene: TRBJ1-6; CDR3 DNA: TGTGCCAGCAGTGAAGTGCCCGGACAGCAGCTTTCACCCCTCCACTTT; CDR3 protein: CASSEVPGQQLSPLHF
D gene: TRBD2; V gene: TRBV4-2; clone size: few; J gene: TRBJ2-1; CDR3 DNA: TGTGCCAGCAGCCAAGACAGCGGGGGTACCTACAATGAGCAGTTCTTC; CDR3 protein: CASSQDSGGTYNEQFF
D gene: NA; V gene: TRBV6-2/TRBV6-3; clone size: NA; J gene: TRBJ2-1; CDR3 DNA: TGTGCCAGCAGTTCCCAGACAGTGCTTAATGAGCAGTTCTTC; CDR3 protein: CASSSQTVLNEQFF
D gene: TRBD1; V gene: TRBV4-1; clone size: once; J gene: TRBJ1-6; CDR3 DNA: TGCGCCAGCAGCCTGCGGGACAGGGATAATTCACCCCTCCACTTT; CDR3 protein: CASSLRDRDNSPLHF
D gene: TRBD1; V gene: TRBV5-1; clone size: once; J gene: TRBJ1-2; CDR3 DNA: TGCGCCAGCAGCTTGGTGGGGAACGGACAGGGCGGCTATGGCTACACCTTC; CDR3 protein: CASSLVGNGQGGYGYTF